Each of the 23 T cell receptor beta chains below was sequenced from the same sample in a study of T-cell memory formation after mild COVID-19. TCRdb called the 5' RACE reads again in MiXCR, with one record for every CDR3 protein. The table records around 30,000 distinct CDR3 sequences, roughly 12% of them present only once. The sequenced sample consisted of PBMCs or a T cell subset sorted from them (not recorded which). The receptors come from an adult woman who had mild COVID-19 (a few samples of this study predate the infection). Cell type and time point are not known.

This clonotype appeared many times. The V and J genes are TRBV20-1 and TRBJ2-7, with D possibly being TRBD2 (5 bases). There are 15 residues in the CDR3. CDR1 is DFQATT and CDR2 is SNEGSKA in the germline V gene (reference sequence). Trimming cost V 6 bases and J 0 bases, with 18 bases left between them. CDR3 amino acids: CSAAPLSGDSYEQYF. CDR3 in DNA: TGCAGTGCCGCCCCCTTGAGCGGAGACTCCTACGAGCAGTACTTC.

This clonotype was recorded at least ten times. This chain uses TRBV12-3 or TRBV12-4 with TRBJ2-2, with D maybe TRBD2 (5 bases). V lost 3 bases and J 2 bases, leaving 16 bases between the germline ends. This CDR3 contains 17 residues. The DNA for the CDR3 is TGTGCCAGCAGTTTTCCCCGGCGGGTCCTAAACACCGGGGAGCTGTTTTTT. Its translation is CASSFPRRVLNTGELFF.

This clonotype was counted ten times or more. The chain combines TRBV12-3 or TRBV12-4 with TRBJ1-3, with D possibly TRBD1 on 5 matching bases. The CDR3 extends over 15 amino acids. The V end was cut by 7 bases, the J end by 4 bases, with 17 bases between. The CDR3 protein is CASTAEVGTGNTIYF. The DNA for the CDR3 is TGTGCCAGCACCGCTGAAGTGGGGACGGGAAACACCATATATTTT.

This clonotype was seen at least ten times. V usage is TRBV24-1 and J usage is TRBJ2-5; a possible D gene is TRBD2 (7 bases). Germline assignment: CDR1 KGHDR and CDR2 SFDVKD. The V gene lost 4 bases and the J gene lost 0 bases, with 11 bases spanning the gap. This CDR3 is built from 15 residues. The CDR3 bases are TGTGCCACCAGTGAGTGGGGGGGCAACCAAGAGACCCAGTACTTC. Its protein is CATSEWGGNQETQYF.

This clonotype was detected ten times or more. DNA for the CDR3: TGTGCCAGCAGCGCCGGGACTAGGTACAATGAGCAGTTCTTC. Its protein product is CASSAGTRYNEQFF. The J gene is TRBJ2-1, the V gene TRBV7-2, with TRBD2 matching 8 bases. Germline CDR1 SGHTA, CDR2 FQGNSA. Losses at the gene ends were 5 bases for V and 4 bases for J; bases not matched to a gene: 4. The CDR3 is made up of 14 amino acids.

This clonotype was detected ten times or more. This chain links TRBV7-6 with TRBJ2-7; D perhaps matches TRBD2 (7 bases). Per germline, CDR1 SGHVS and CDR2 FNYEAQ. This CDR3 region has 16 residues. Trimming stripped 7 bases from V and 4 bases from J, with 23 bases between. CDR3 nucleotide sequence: TGTGCCAGCACACCGCTTCGCGGGGGACATACTTACGAGCAGTACTTC. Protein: CASTPLRGGHTYEQYF.

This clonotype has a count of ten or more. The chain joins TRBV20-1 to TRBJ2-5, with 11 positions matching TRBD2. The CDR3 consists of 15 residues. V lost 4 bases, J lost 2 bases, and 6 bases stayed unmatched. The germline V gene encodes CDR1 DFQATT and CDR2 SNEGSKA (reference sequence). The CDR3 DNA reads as TGCAGTGCTATGCCACTAGCGGGAGCACAAGAGACCCAGTACTTC. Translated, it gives CSAMPLAGAQETQYF.

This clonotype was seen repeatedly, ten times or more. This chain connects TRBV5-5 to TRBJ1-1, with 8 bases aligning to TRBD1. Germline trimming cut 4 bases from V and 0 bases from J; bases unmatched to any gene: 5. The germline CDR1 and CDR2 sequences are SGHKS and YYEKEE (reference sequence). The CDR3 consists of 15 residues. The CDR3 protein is CASSPQGALNTEAFF. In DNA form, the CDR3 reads TGTGCCAGCAGCCCCCAGGGGGCCCTGAACACTGAAGCTTTCTTT.

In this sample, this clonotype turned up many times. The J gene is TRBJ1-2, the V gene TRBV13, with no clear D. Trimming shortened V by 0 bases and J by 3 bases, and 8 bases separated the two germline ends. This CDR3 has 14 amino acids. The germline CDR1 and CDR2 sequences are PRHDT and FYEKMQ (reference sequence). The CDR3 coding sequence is TGTGCCAGCAGCTTAGGGTCCTACGACTATGGCTACACCTTC. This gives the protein CASSLGSYDYGYTF.

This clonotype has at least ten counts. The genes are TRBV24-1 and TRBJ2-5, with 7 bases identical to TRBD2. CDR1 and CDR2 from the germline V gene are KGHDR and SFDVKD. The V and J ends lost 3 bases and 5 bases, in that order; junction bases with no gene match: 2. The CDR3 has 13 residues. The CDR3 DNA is TGTGCCACCAGTGATCCAGCGGGGGAGACCCAGTACTTC. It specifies CATSDPAGETQYF.

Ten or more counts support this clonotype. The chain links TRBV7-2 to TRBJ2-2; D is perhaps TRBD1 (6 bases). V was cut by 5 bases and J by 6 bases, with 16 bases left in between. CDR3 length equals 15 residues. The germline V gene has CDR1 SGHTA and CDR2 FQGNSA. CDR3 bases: TGTGCCAGCAGCAAAATGGGGGCTAGGGCCGGGGAGCTGTTTTTT. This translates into CASSKMGARAGELFF.

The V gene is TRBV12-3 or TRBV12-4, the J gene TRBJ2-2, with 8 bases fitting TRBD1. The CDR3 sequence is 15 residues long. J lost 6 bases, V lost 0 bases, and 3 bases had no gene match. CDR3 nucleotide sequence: TGTGCCAGCAGTTTAGCGCTCAGGGGGCCCGGGGAGCTGTTTTTT. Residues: CASSLALRGPGELFF.

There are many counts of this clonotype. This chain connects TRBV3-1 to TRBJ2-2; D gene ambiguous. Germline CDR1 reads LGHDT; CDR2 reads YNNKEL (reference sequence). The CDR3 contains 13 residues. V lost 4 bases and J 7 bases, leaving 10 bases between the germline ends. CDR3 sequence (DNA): TGTGCCAGCAGCCCGGGTCTCCTCGGGGAGCTGTTTTTT. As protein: CASSPGLLGELFF.

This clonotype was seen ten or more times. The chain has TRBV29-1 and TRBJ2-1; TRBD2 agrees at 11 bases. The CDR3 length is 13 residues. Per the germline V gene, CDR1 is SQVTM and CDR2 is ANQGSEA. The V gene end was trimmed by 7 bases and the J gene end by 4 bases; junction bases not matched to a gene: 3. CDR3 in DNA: TGCAGCGCCGGGACTAGCGGTTACAATGAGCAGTTCTTC. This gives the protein CSAGTSGYNEQFF.

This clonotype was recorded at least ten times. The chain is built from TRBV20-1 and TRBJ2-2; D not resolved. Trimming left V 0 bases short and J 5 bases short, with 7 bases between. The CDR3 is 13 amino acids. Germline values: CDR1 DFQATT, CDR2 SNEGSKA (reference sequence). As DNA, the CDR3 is TGCAGTGCTAGAGATTTAAGGACCGGGGAGCTGTTTTTT. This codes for CSARDLRTGELFF.

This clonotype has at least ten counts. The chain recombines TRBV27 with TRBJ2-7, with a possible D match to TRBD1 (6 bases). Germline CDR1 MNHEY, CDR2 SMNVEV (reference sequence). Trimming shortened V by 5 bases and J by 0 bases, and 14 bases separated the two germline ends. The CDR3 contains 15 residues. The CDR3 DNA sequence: TGTGCCAGCAGTAGGACAGCTCAAAGCTCCTACGAGCAGTACTTC. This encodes CASSRTAQSSYEQYF.

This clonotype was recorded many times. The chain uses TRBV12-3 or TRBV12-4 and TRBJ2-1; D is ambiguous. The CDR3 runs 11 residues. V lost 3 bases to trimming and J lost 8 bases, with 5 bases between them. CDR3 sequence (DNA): TGTGCCAGCAGTTTTGATTATGAGCAGTTCTTC. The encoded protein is CASSFDYEQFF.

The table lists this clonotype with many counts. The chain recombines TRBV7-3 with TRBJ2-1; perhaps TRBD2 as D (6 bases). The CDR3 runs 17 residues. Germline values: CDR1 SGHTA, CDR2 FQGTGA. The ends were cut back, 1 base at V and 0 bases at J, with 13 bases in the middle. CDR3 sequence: CASSLKGGTSSYNEQFF. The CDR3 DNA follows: TGTGCCAGCAGCTTAAAAGGCGGGACGAGCTCCTACAATGAGCAGTTCTTC.

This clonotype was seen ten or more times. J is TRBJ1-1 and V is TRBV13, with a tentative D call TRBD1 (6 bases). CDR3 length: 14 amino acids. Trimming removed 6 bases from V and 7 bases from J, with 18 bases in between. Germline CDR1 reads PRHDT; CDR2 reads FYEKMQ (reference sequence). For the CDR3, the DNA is TGTGCCAGCAGAGAAATAATGAGGGGGAATGAAGCTTTCTTT. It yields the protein CASREIMRGNEAFF. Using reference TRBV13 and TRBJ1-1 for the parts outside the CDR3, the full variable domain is AAGVIQSPRHLIKEKRETATLKCYPIPRHDTVYWYQQGPGQDPQFLISFYEKMQSDKGSIPDRFSAQQFSDYHSELNMSSLELGDSALYFCASREIMRGNEAFFGQGTRLTVV.

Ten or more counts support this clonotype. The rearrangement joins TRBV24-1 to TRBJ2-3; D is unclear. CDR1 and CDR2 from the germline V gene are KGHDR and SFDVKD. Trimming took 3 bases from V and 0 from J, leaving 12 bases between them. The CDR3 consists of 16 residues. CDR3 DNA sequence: TGTGCCACCAGTGATCCTCTATCTCCTAGCACAGATACGCAGTATTTT. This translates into CATSDPLSPSTDTQYF.

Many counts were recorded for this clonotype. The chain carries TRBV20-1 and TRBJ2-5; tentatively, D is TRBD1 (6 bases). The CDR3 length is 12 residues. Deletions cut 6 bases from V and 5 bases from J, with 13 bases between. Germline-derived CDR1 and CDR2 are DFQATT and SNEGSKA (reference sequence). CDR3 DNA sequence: TGCAGTGCCAGAACAGGGAGTGAGACCCAGTACTTC. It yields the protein CSARTGSETQYF.

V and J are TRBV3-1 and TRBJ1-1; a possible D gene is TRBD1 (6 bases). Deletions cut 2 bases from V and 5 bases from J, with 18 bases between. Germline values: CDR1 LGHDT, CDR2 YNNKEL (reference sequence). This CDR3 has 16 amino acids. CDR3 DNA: TGTGCCAGCAGCCAAAGGGGGGTCGTAGTGGATACTGAAGCTTTCTTT. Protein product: CASSQRGVVVDTEAFF.

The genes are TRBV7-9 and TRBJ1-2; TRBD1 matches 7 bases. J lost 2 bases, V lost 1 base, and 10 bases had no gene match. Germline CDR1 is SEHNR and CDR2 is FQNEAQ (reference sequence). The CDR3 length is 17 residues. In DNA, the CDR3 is TGTGCCAGCAGCTTAGGGCGGCTTAGGGACAGCAACTATGGCTACACCTTC. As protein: CASSLGRLRDSNYGYTF. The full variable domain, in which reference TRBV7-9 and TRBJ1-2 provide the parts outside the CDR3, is DTGVSQNPRHKITKRGQNVTFRCDPISEHNRLYWYRQTLGQGPEFLTYFQNEAQLEKSRLLSDRFSAERPKGSFSTLEIQRTEQGDSAMYLCASSLGRLRDSNYGYTFGSGTRLTVV.